Below are 31 T cell receptor beta chains sequenced from a single sample in a study of T cells in women clearing cervical HPV infection. Here immunoSEQ multiplex PCR was the method, and the copy in TCRdb shows in-frame clones only, minus some. The sample has 27,000 or so clones, and its top ten clones hold approximately 10%. The material sequenced was blood buffy coat. The receptors derive from a woman between 18 and 70 years old with a cervical HPV16 infection that either progressed to CIN3+ or cleared (not recorded which).

In the case of this clone: The read ends 3 residues early relative to the CDR3; the germline J gene fills the gap. The gene calls are TRBV20-1 and TRBJ1-2; D uncertain. From germline, CDR1 is DFQATT and CDR2 SNEGSKA (reference sequence). V gave up 3 bases and J gave up 2 bases, with 13 bases separating them. The CDR3 runs to 14 residues. The covered CDR3 bases are TGCAGTGCTAGGGTCCTTACTATGAACTATGGC. Translating gives CSARVLTMNYG. The full-length CDR3 reads as CSARVLTMNYGYTF.

The CDR3 bases that were read are TGTGCCAGCAGCTTAGCGAAGTCAGGGGGAGAGACC. Amino acids: CASSLAKSGGET. The CDR3 in full is CASSLAKSGGETQYF. This chain links TRBV7-2 with TRBJ2-5; 7 bases line up with TRBD1. The read finishes 3 residues shy of the CDR3 end, and the germline J gene is used to complete it. The trim removed 0 bases at V and 4 bases at J, leaving 5 bases unmatched. CDR3 size: 15 residues. The germline CDR1 and CDR2 sequences are SGHTA and FQGNSA.

Notes on this clone: Read data end 3 residues before the CDR3 end; the end is taken from the germline J gene. The rearrangement uses TRBV5-1 and TRBJ1-1; TRBD1 aligns across 7 bases. CDR3 length: 15 amino acids. The germline V gene has CDR1 SGHRS and CDR2 YFSETQ. With V trimmed by 1 base and J by 1 base, 4 bases remained unmatched. CDR3 in amino acids: CASSLNTGENTEAFF. CDR3 DNA (partial): TGCGCCAGCAGCTTGAATACAGGGGAGAACACTGAA.

In regard to this clone: Read data end 3 residues before the CDR3 end; the end is taken from the germline J gene. The rearrangement uses TRBV5-1 and TRBJ2-3; possibly TRBD2 for D (6 bases). Trimming took 1 base from V and 1 from J, leaving 16 bases between them. This CDR3 comprises 17 residues. Germline V gene lookup returns CDR1 SGHRS and CDR2 YFSETQ. The CDR3 loop reads CASSLSAQGGGTDTQYF. The CDR3 bases that were read are TGCGCCAGCAGCTTGTCCGCTCAGGGAGGAGGCACAGATACG.

Notes on this clone: The CDR3 is cut off 3 residues early in the read; its end comes from the germline J gene. The chain has TRBV20-1 and TRBJ2-7; 9 bases are a match to TRBD1. The V gene end was trimmed by 8 bases and the J gene end by 6 bases; junction bases not matched to a gene: 8. The CDR3 runs to 12 residues. Germline assignment: CDR1 DFQATT and CDR2 SNEGSKA (reference sequence). The CDR3 sequence is CSSRGTGFEQYF. The DNA read from the CDR3 is TGCAGTTCTCGGGGGACAGGGTTCGAG.

Regarding this clone: Read data end 3 residues before the CDR3 end; the end is taken from the germline J gene. The chain recombines TRBV5-6 with TRBJ2-3; tentatively, D is TRBD2 (5 bases). The CDR3 spans 14 residues. In germline, CDR1 is SGHDT, CDR2 YYEEEE. CDR3 DNA (partial): TGTGCCAGCAAAAGCCGGGGATTCCAAGAGACG. This sequence encodes CASKSRGFQET. The complete CDR3 reads CASKSRGFQETQYF.

On this clone: The read comes to an end 3 residues before the CDR3 does, leaving the germline J gene to fill in the end. The chain couples TRBV29-1 to TRBJ2-3, with 7 nucleotides matching TRBD2. The V and J ends lost 5 bases and 6 bases, in that order; junction bases with no gene match: 17. The CDR3 is 16 residues long. The V gene's germline CDR1 is SQVTM and CDR2 ANQGSEA. The part of the CDR3 DNA that was read is TGCAGCGTTCAAAAAGGGCTAGGACTAGGCGACGATACG. It yields the protein CSVQKGLGLGDDT. The whole CDR3 protein reads CSVQKGLGLGDDTQYF.

Comment on this clone: The sequence runs out 3 residues before the end of the CDR3; the remainder is reconstructed from the germline J gene. The chain uses TRBV19 and TRBJ2-3, with 7 bases matching TRBD2. Germline trimming cut 3 bases from V and 4 bases from J; bases unmatched to any gene: 10. CDR3 length: 16 residues. Per the germline V gene, CDR1 is LNHDA and CDR2 is SQIVND (reference sequence). The CDR3 loop is CASSISYGGGADTQYF. The sequenced part of the CDR3 DNA is TGTGCCAGTAGTATCTCCTACGGGGGAGGGGCAGATACG.

Points on this clone: The read ends 3 residues before the CDR3 terminus; that terminus is restored from the germline J gene. The rearrangement uses TRBV7-2 and TRBJ1-5; possibly TRBD1 for D (6 bases). The CDR3 runs 13 residues. Deletions cut 5 bases from V and 7 bases from J, with 12 bases between. Germline V CDR1 and CDR2: SGHTA, FQGNSA. Incomplete CDR3 DNA: TGTGCCAGCAGCCGACAGGATCTGCAGCCC. Its translation: CASSRQDLQP. The CDR3 in its entirety is CASSRQDLQPQHF. Full variable domain (missing parts from reference TRBV7-2 and TRBJ1-5): GAGVSQSPSNKVTEKGKDVELRCDPISGHTALYWYRQSLGQGLEFLIYFQGNSAPDKSGLPSDRFSAERTGGSVSTLTIQRTQQEDSAVYLCASSRQDLQPQHFGDGTRLSIL.

As regards this clone: The sequenced fragment ends 3 residues before the CDR3 boundary, so the rest is inferred from the germline J gene. The V and J genes are TRBV19 and TRBJ1-2; 7 nucleotides line up with TRBD1. Germline V gene lookup returns CDR1 LNHDA and CDR2 SQIVND (reference sequence). With V trimmed by 5 bases and J by 3 bases, 3 bases remained unmatched. The CDR3 extends over 13 amino acids. The CDR3 sequence is CASSPGTDYGYTF. The CDR3 bases that were read are TGTGCCAGTAGTCCCGGGACAGACTATGGC.

On this clone itself: The read halts 3 residues ahead of the CDR3 end, with the missing end drawn from the germline J gene. The chain couples TRBV7-8 to TRBJ2-1; 9 nucleotides align to TRBD2. Germline V gene data show CDR1 as SGHVS and CDR2 as FQNEAQ. The CDR3 is 16 amino acids. The V segment lost 1 base and the J segment 8 bases; nucleotides outside the gene matches: 9. The CDR3 bases that were read are TGTGCCAGCAGCTTAGAAGCCGGGACTAGCCTCGATGAG. It codes for CASSLEAGTSLDE. The full CDR3 reads CASSLEAGTSLDEQFF.

Notes on this clone: The read gets to within 3 residues of the CDR3 end, and the germline J gene fills in the rest. V and J are TRBV5-1 and TRBJ1-4; 7 bases line up with TRBD1. The CDR3 sequence is 14 residues long. Germline CDR1 reads SGHRS; CDR2 reads YFSETQ. Germline trimming cut 0 bases from V and 5 bases from J; bases unmatched to any gene: 1. Incomplete CDR3 DNA: TGCGCCAGCAGCTTGGCACAGGGGAATGAAAAA. Its protein product is CASSLAQGNEK. The whole CDR3 reads CASSLAQGNEKLFF.

As concerns this clone: With the read ending 3 residues before the CDR3 end, the germline J gene is used to fill in that end. This sequence joins TRBV23-1 and TRBJ2-3, with 8 bases fitting TRBD1. TRBV23-1 is classed as an ORF, of uncertain function. This CDR3 is 22 amino acids long. The CDR3 bases that were read are TGCGCCAGCAGTCAATCGCTCGATTACAGGGGGGAGGTGGGGCGCAAAGATCAGCCG. Its protein is CASSQSLDYRGEVGRKDQP. The entire CDR3 is CASSQSLDYRGEVGRKDQPQYF.

Points on this clone: The CDR3 end lies 3 residues beyond the end of the read and is filled in from the germline J gene. The chain recombines TRBV20-1 with TRBJ1-2; D is unclear. CDR1 and CDR2 from the germline V gene are DFQATT and SNEGSKA (reference sequence). Trimming shortened V by 6 bases and J by 2 bases, and 10 bases separated the two germline ends. The CDR3 extends over 12 amino acids. The CDR3 DNA, read in part, is TGCAGTGCCCCCTCAGAGAACTATGGC. This sequence encodes CSAPSENYG. The CDR3 reads in full as CSAPSENYGYTF.

Comment on this clone: The read terminates 3 residues ahead of where the CDR3 ends, so the germline J gene completes it. The chain uses TRBV28 and TRBJ2-7; 7 positions agree with TRBD2. Germline assignment: CDR1 MDHEN and CDR2 SYDVKM. CDR3 size: 14 residues. The V and J ends lost 5 bases and 3 bases, in that order; junction bases with no gene match: 7. The part of the CDR3 DNA that was read is TGTGCCAGCAGTCAAGCGGGACCCAACTACGAG. This translates into CASSQAGPNYE. The CDR3 in its entirety is CASSQAGPNYEQYF.

The CDR3 here is CSARDWWTSGGTPYEQYF. CDR3 DNA (partial): TGCAGTGCTAGAGATTGGTGGACTAGCGGGGGGACCCCCTACGAG. This chain links TRBV20-1 with TRBJ2-7, with 14 bases fitting TRBD2. The read falls 3 residues short of the CDR3 end, and the missing part is taken from the germline J gene. Germline V gives CDR1 DFQATT, CDR2 SNEGSKA (reference sequence). The CDR3 runs to 18 residues. V trimming: 0 bases; J trimming: 2 bases; junction bases outside the gene matches: 9.

On this clone itself: The read gets to within 3 residues of the CDR3 end, and the germline J gene fills in the rest. This chain uses TRBV7-3 with TRBJ2-4; D is possibly TRBD1 (5 bases). Germline loops: CDR1 SGHTA, CDR2 FQGTGA. This CDR3 comprises 16 residues. This CDR3 reads CARNPLGRVPTYGQYF. CDR3 DNA, as far as it was read: TGTGCCAGAAACCCGCTGGGGCGCGTTCCTACCTATGGT.

On this clone itself: The sequenced fragment ends 3 residues before the CDR3 boundary, so the rest is inferred from the germline J gene. V gene TRBV2 combines with J gene TRBJ2-1, with TRBD2 identical over 12 bases. The V gene end was trimmed by 6 bases and the J gene end by 8 bases; junction bases not matched to a gene: 11. Germline-derived CDR1 and CDR2 are SNHLY and FYNNEI. The CDR3 is 16 amino acids. The CDR3 sequence is CASREDLAGGRDEQFF. CDR3 bases read: TGTGCCAGCAGAGAGGATCTAGCGGGAGGGAGGGATGAG.

About this clone: The observed sequence ends 3 residues before the CDR3 terminus, with the missing tail filled in from the germline J gene. The rearrangement joins TRBV29-1 to TRBJ2-1; 11 bases are a match to TRBD2. The germline gives CDR1 SQVTM, CDR2 ANQGSEA. Trimming at V came to 5 bases and at J to 5 bases, leaving 5 bases not matched to a gene. The CDR3 spans 14 residues. CDR3 bases read: TGCAGCGTTTTCGGGACTAGCGGTCACAATGAG. Its translation: CSVFGTSGHNE. The entire CDR3 reads CSVFGTSGHNEQFF.

As for this clone: The missing CDR3 end, 3 residues past where the read stops, is filled in from the germline J gene. The chain has TRBV6-2 or TRBV6-3 and TRBJ2-1; TRBD1 aligns across 12 bases. The CDR3 has 14 residues. V dropped 8 bases and J dropped 9; count of bases not matched to a gene: 8. Germline assignment: CDR1 MNHEY and CDR2 SVGEGT. CDR3 sequence: CASEPGQGAREQFF. Partial CDR3 DNA: TGTGCCAGCGAACCGGGACAGGGGGCGCGTGAG.

About this clone itself: The read gets to within 3 residues of the CDR3 end, and the germline J gene fills in the rest. This sequence joins TRBV7-3 and TRBJ2-4, with 9 bases fitting TRBD1. Germline assignment: CDR1 SGHTA and CDR2 FQGTGA. Losses at the gene ends were 4 bases for V and 5 bases for J; bases not matched to a gene: 6. The length of the CDR3 is 15 residues. This CDR3 is CASSWDRVIENIQYF. CDR3 DNA (partial): TGTGCCAGCAGCTGGGACAGGGTGATAGAAAACATT.

With regard to this clone: The sequenced fragment ends 3 residues before the CDR3 boundary, so the rest is inferred from the germline J gene. The V call is TRBV7-9, the J call TRBJ2-4; D gene uncertain. Germline V lookup: CDR1 SEHNR, CDR2 FQNEAQ (reference sequence). This CDR3 has 9 residues. The CDR3 bases that were read are TGTGCCAGCGGTCCGGGT. It codes for CASGPG. Given in full, the CDR3 is CASGPGQYF.

Comments on this clone: Read coverage stops 3 residues before the CDR3 terminus; the germline J gene supplies the remainder. The chain links TRBV6-1 to TRBJ2-3, with D maybe TRBD1 (6 bases). Germline V gene lookup returns CDR1 MNHNS and CDR2 SASEGT. The CDR3 sequence is 15 residues long. CDR3 in amino acids: CASREYRAGEETQYF. CDR3 bases read: TGTGCCAGCAGAGAATATAGGGCAGGGGAAGAGACG.

Notes on this clone: The CDR3 goes on 3 residues after the read ends, and that part is filled in from the germline J gene. The genes are TRBV29-1 and TRBJ1-1; D uncertain. The CDR3 is 14 amino acids. V lost 6 bases to trimming and J lost 0 bases, with 14 bases between them. CDR1 is SQVTM, CDR2 ANQGSEA, per germline. The CDR3 here is CSVGVSGLNTEAFF. The part of the CDR3 DNA that was read is TGCAGCGTAGGAGTTTCGGGGTTGAACACTGAA.

Of note for this clone: An end of the junction differs from the germline gene, which may be a read error. The read finishes 3 residues shy of the CDR3 end, and the germline J gene is used to complete it. The chain is built from TRBV19 and TRBJ1-2, with D possibly TRBD1 on 6 matching bases. Germline assignment: CDR1 LNHDA and CDR2 SQIVND (reference sequence). The length of the CDR3 is 14 residues. CDR3 DNA (partial): TGTGTCAGTAGTATACAGGGTGGGGACTATGGC. Its translation is CVSSIQGGDYG. The whole CDR3 sequence is CVSSIQGGDYGYTF.

With regard to this clone: The junction departs from the called germline gene at one end, perhaps through a read error. The observed sequence ends 3 residues before the CDR3 terminus, with the missing tail filled in from the germline J gene. The V gene is TRBV4-2, the J gene TRBJ1-1; 7 positions agree with TRBD1. Germline V gene lookup returns CDR1 LGHNA and CDR2 YNFKEQ. This CDR3 comprises 16 residues. The DNA read from the CDR3 is TGCGCCAGCAGCCAAGCTAACAGGGGCAGGAACACTGAA. As protein: CASSQANRGRNTE. The entire CDR3 protein is CASSQANRGRNTEAFF.

Remarks on this clone: The sequence runs out 3 residues before the end of the CDR3; the remainder is reconstructed from the germline J gene. The V call is TRBV18, the J call TRBJ2-3; D may be TRBD1 (5 bases). The CDR3 has 14 amino acids. The V and J ends lost 10 bases and 0 bases respectively, with 14 bases between them. The V gene's germline CDR1 is KGHSH and CDR2 LQKENI. CDR3 region: CATQQELSTDTQYF. Partial CDR3 DNA: TGTGCCACCCAACAGGAACTCAGCACAGATACG.

A remark on this clone: The sequence runs out 3 residues before the end of the CDR3; the remainder is reconstructed from the germline J gene. The chain combines TRBV6-2 or TRBV6-3 with TRBJ2-7; D remains ambiguous. V was cut by 2 bases and J by 5 bases, with 7 bases left in between. This CDR3 comprises 12 residues. The germline V gene has CDR1 MNHEY and CDR2 SVGEGT. Incomplete CDR3 DNA: TGTGCCAGCAGTTACAGGTTCAACGAG. Translating it yields CASSYRFNE. The complete CDR3 protein is CASSYRFNEQYF.

As for this clone: Sequencing ends 3 residues short of the CDR3 end; the germline J gene provides the rest. The rearrangement joins TRBV7-2 to TRBJ1-4, with D unclear. The CDR3 is 15 amino acids. In germline, CDR1 is SGHTA, CDR2 FQGNSA. Here the CDR3 reads CASSLQLPYNSPLFF. The covered CDR3 bases are TGTGCCAGCAGCTTACAATTGCCCTATAATTCACCA.

With regard to this clone: The read halts 3 residues ahead of the CDR3 end, with the missing end drawn from the germline J gene. The chain recombines TRBV5-1 with TRBJ2-7, with 9 bases matching TRBD1. V gave up 4 bases and J gave up 3 bases; unmatched junction bases: 5. The germline V gene encodes CDR1 SGHRS and CDR2 YFSETQ. The CDR3 spans 14 residues. The CDR3: CASSGGQGYYEQYF. The covered CDR3 bases are TGCGCCAGCAGCGGGGGACAGGGATACTACGAG.

With respect to this clone: The read finishes 3 residues shy of the CDR3 end, and the germline J gene is used to complete it. This chain uses TRBV4-1 with TRBJ2-3; maybe TRBD1 (6 bases). CDR3 length equals 16 residues. Germline V lookup: CDR1 MGHRA, CDR2 YSYEKL. The CDR3 is CASSQDPGPGALTQYF. CDR3 DNA (partial): TGCGCCAGCAGCCAAGATCCAGGGCCAGGGGCCCTCACG.